This TCR beta chain is drawn from a study of shared T cell receptors in the human thymus. Some clones are missing from TCRdb's copy, which holds only in-frame ones; the method was immunoSEQ multiplex PCR. Of hundreds of thousands of clones in the sample, roughly 86% were seen once. Germline CDR1 reads MGHRA; CDR2 reads YSYEKL. CDR3 size: 15 residues. The data were also submitted as part of a second study, on human thymus T cells. That paper notes: Obtained as resections during corrective heart surgery, the thymus tissue was then studied.

The source is a boy under two years old with a congenital heart defect. The rearrangement links TRBV4-1 to TRBJ2-5; D is ambiguous. The end of the DNA is better explained by TRBJ2-7, so the J call may be wrong. Sequencing was done on a sample of thymocytes. CDR3 bases: TGCGCCAGCAGCCACCAGAGGAGTATGGCCTACGAGCAGTACTTC. This encodes CASSHQRSMAYEQYF.